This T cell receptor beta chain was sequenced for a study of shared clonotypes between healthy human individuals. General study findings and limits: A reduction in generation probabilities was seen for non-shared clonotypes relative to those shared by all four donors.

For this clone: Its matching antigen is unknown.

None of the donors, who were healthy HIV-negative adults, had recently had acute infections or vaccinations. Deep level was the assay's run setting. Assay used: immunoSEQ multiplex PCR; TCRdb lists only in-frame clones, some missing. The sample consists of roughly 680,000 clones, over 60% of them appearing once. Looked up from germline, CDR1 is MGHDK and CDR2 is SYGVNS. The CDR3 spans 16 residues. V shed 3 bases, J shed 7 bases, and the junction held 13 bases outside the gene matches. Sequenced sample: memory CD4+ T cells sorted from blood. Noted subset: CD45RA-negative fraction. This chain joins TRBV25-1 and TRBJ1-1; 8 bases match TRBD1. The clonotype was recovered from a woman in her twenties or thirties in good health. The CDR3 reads CASSDVGGTGRIEAFF. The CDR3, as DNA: TGTGCCAGCAGTGATGTAGGGGGGACAGGACGGATTGAAGCTTTCTTT.